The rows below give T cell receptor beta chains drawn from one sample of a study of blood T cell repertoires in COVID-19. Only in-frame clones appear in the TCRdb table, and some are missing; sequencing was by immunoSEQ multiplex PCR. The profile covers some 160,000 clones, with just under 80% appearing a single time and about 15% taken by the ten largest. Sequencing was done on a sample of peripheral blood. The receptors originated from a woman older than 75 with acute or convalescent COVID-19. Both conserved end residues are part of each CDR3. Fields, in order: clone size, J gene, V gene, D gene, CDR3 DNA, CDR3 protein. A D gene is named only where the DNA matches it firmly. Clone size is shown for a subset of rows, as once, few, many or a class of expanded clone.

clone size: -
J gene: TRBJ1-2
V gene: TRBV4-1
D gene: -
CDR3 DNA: TGCGCCAGCAGCCCCCCGGGACTGCCGAACTATGGCTACACCTTC
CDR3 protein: CASSPPGLPNYGYTF

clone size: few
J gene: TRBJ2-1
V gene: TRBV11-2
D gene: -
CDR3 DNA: TGTGCCAGCAGCTTAGTTTCAGATTATGAGCAGTTCTTC
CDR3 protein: CASSLVSDYEQFF

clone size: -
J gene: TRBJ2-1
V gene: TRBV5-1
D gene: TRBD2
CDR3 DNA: TGCGCCAGCAGCTCTACTAGCGGCTACTCCTACAATGAGCAGTTCTTC
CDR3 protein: CASSSTSGYSYNEQFF

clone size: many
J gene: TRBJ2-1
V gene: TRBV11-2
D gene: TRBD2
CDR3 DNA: TGTGCCAGCAGCTTAGAGACTAGCGGGTCCCAGTTCTTC
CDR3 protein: CASSLETSGSQFF

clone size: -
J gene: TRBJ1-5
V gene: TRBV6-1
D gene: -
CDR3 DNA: TGTGCCAGCAGTGATACCGGGGTCAATCAGCCCCAGCATTTT
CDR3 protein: CASSDTGVNQPQHF

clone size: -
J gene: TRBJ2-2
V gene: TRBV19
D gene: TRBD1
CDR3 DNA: TGTGCCAGTAGTACCGGGACAGGGGGCACCGGGGAGCTGTTTTTT
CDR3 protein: CASSTGTGGTGELFF

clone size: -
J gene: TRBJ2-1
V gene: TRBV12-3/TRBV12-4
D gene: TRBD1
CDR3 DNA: TGTGCCAGTCGCCAGGGGGTCTACAATGAGCAGTTCTTC
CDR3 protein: CASRQGVYNEQFF

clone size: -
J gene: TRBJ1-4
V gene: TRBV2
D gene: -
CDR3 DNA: TGTGCCAGCAGAAGGACACCGAATGAAAAACTGTTTTTT
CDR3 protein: CASRRTPNEKLFF

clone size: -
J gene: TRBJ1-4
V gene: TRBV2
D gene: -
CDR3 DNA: TGTGCCAGCCAGGGGCAGGGGAACGAAAAACTGTTTTTT
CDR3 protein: CASQGQGNEKLFF

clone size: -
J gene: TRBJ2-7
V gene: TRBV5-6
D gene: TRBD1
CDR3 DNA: TGTGCCAGCAGCTTGGATCCGGGGACAGGACACGAGCAGTACTTC
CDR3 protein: CASSLDPGTGHEQYF

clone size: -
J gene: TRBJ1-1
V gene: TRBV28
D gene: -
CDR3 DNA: TGTGCCAGCAAAACATTAGGGGGTGTAAACACTGAAGCTTTCTTT
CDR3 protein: CASKTLGGVNTEAFF

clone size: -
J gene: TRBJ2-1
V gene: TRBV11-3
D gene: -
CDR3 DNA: TGTGCCAGCAGCTCGCACGCGATCAATGAGCAGTTCTTC
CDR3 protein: CASSSHAINEQFF

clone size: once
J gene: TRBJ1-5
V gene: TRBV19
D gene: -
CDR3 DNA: TGTGCCAGTAGTAACCGGGAACATCAGCCCCAGCATTTT
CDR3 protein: CASSNREHQPQHF

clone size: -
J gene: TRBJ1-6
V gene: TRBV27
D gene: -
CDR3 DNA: TGTGCCAGCAGTTTTCAGACCTATAATTCACCCCTCCACTTT
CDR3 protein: CASSFQTYNSPLHF

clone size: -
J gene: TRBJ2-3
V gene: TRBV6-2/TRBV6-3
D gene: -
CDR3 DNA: TGTGCCAGCAGTTACGGGCAGGGAAGGGGAGATACGCAGTATTTT
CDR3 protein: CASSYGQGRGDTQYF

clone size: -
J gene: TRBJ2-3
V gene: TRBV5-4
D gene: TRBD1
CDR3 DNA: TGTGCCAGCAGCTTCGGACAGGGGAGCACAGATACGCAGTATTTT
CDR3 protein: CASSFGQGSTDTQYF

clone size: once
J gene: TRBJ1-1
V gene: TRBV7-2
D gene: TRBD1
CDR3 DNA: TGTGCCAGCAGCCTCCACAGGGGGTATACTAAGCAAGCTTTCTTT
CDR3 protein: CASSLHRGYTKQAFF

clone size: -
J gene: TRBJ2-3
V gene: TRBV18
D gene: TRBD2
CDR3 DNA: TGTGCCAGCTCACTGGGGACTAGACCAGATACGCAGTATTTT
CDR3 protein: CASSLGTRPDTQYF

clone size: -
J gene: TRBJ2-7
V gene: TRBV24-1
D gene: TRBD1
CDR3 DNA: TGTGCCACCAGTGATTTGCGGACAGGCTACGAGCAGTACTTC
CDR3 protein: CATSDLRTGYEQYF

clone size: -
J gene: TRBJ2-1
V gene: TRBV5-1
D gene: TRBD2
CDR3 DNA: TGCGCCAGCAGCTTGGGAAATAGCGGGGGCACCTACAATGAGCAGTTCTTC
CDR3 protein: CASSLGNSGGTYNEQFF

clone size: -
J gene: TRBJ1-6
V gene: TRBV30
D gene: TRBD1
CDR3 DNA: TGTGCCTTTTCCCGGCAGGGGGGTAATTCACCCCTCCACTTT
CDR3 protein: CAFSRQGGNSPLHF

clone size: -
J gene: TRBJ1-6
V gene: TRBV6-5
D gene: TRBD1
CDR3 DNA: TGTGCCAGCAGTAGGACAGGGGGCTATAATTCACCCCTCCACTTT
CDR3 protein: CASSRTGGYNSPLHF

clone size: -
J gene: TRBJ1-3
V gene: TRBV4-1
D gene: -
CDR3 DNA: TGCGCCAGCAGCCAAGATAAGACGACAGGAAACACCATATATTTT
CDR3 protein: CASSQDKTTGNTIYF

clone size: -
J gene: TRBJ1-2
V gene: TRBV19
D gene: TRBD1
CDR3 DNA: TGTGCCAGTAGTCTACCCCGGGACAGGGGGCGGGCCGGTGGCTACACCTTC
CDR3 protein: CASSLPRDRGRAGGYTF

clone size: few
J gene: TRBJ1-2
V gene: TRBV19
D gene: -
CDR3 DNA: TGTGCCAGTACCGACGGTGGCCCAGGACTCGGCTACACCTTC
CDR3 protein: CASTDGGPGLGYTF

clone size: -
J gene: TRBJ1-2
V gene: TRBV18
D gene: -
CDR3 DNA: TGTGCCAGCTCACGCCAGGTCTCGCTCTATGGCTACACCTTC
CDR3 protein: CASSRQVSLYGYTF

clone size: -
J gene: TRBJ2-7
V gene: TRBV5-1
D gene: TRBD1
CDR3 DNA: TGCGCCAGCGGCTCGACAGGGATGACCTACGAGCAGTACTTC
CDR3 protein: CASGSTGMTYEQYF

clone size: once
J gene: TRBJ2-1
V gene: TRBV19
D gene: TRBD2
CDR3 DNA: TGTGCCAGTAAGGCGTATAGCGGGAGGGCTGGTTATGAGGATGAGCAGTTCTTC
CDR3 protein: CASKAYSGRAGYEDEQFF

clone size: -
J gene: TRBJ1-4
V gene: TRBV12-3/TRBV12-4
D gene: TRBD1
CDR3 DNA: TGTGCCAGCAGGTGGACAGGGTTTGAAAAACTGTTTTTT
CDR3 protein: CASRWTGFEKLFF

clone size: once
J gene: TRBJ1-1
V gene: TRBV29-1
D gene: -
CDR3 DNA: TGCAGCGTTAACATGTGGGGGGGCACTGAAGCTTTCTTT
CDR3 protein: CSVNMWGGTEAFF

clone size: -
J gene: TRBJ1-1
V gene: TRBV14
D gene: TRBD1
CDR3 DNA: TGTGCCAGCAGCCACCACCTTATACGCGACAGGGGGCATGTAGGCACTGAAGCTTTCTTT
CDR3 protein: CASSHHLIRDRGHVGTEAFF

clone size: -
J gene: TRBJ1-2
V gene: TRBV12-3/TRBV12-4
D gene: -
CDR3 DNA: TGTGCCGGCAGTTTAACGGGGGGTCGTGGCTACACCTTC
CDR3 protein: CAGSLTGGRGYTF

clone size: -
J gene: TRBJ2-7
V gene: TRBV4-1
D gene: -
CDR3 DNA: TGCGCCAGCAGCCAAGACCGGGACTCAGACTCCTACGAGCAGTACTTC
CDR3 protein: CASSQDRDSDSYEQYF

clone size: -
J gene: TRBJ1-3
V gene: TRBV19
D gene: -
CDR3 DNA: TGTGCCAGTAGCTCCCCGGGAGATCGAAACACCATATATTTT
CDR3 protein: CASSSPGDRNTIYF

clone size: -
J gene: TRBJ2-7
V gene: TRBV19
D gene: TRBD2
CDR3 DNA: TGTGCCAGTAGTTCCCCGCCGGGACTAGCGGGAGGTGAGCAGTACTTC
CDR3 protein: CASSSPPGLAGGEQYF

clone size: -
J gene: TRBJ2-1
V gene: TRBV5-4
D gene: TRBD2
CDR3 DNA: TGTGCCAGCAGCCCGCCGGGACTAGGCAGCAATGAGCAGTTCTTC
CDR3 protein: CASSPPGLGSNEQFF

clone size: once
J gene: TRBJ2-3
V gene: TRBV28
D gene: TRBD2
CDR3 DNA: TGTGCCAGCAGCCGAAAGGGACTAGCGGGAAGTATCGCGCAGTATTTT
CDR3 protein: CASSRKGLAGSIAQYF

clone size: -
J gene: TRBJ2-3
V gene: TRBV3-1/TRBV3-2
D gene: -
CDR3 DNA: TGTGCCAGCAGCTGGCGGGGCGCCGGGGATACGCAGTATTTT
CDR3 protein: CASSWRGAGDTQYF

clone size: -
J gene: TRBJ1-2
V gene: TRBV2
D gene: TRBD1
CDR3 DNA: TGTGCCAGCAGCGACAGGGGCCGTGGCTACACCTTC
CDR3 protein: CASSDRGRGYTF

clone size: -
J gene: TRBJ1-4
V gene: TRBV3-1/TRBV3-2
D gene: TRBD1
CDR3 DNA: TGTGCCAGCAGCCAAATTCGGGACAGCAACTCTAATGAAAAACTGTTTTTT
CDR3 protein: CASSQIRDSNSNEKLFF